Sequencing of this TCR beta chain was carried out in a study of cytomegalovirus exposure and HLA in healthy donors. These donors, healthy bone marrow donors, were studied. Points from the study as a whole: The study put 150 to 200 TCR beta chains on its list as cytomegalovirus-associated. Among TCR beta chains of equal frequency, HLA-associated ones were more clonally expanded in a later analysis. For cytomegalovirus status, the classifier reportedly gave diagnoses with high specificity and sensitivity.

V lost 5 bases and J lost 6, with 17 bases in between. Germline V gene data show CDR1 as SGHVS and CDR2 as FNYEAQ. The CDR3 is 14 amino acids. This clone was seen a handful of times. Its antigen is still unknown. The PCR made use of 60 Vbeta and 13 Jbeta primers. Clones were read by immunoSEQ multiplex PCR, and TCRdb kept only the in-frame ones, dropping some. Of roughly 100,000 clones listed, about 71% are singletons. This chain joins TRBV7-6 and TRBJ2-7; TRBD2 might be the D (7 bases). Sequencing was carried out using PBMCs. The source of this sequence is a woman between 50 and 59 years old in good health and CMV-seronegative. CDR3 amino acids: CASSPLGGLREQYF. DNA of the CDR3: TGTGCCAGCAGCCCCTTGGGGGGGCTTCGCGAGCAGTACTTC.